This T cell receptor (beta chain) was sequenced for a study of blood T cell repertoires in COVID-19. Study overall: Some COVID-19 samples were acute and others convalescent; all came from the United States, Italy and Spain. The cDNA or gDNA used as material had been derived from T cells, B-cell-depleted T cells, or PBMCs.

Individuals aged about 18 to 89 years were recruited from 24 US areas. Each exposed participant met a COVID-19 case in the 2 weeks preceding study entry. Generated by immunoSEQ multiplex PCR, the TCRdb table keeps only in-frame clones and is missing some. Among approximately 150,000 clones listed, around 80% were seen once. From germline, CDR1 is SGHTA and CDR2 FQGNSA. This CDR3 has 16 amino acids. The V end lost 5 bases, the J end lost 8 bases, and 24 bases lay between the germline ends. Input material: PBMCs or T cells enriched from blood (not recorded which). This rearrangement joins TRBV7-2 to TRBJ1-2; D is perhaps TRBD1 (6 bases). The sequence was collected from a man in his 70s who had been exposed to COVID-19. DNA of the CDR3: TGTGCCAGCAGCGCGCAGGGGTTAGCAGGATTACAAGGCTACACCTTC. Its translation: CASSAQGLAGLQGYTF.